The 3 T cell receptor beta chains reported below all come from one sample, sequenced in a study of blood T cell repertoires in COVID-19. Generated by immunoSEQ multiplex PCR, the TCRdb table keeps only in-frame clones and is missing some. The sample yields hundreds of thousands of clones, 75% to 90% seen once. The specimen was peripheral blood. The receptors shown here come from a man between 18 and 29 years old with COVID-19, enrolled during active disease.

The genes are TRBV3-1 (or the pseudogene TRBV3-2) and TRBJ2-3; 8 positions match TRBD2. The CDR3 has 16 amino acids. Per germline, CDR1 LGHDT and CDR2 YNNKEL (reference sequence). V dropped 6 bases and J dropped 7; count of bases not matched to a gene: 15. The CDR3, as DNA: TGTGCCAGCAGTCGCGGAAGTGGCGGGGGGCCGTATACGCAGTATTTT. Encoded protein: CASSRGSGGGPYTQYF.

This chain links TRBV6-5 with TRBJ1-1, with D possibly matching TRBD1 (5 bases). V was trimmed by 6 bases and J by 6 bases, leaving 17 bases between them. This CDR3 is 14 amino acids long. Per germline, CDR1 MNHEY and CDR2 SVGAGI. In DNA, the CDR3 is TGTGCCAGCAGAACCTACCTCCCGGGGGCTGAAGCTTTCTTT. Its translation: CASRTYLPGAEAFF.

V is TRBV7-9 and J is TRBJ2-5; 8 positions agree with TRBD2. Germline V gene lookup returns CDR1 SEHNR and CDR2 FQNEAQ (reference sequence). Trimming took 3 bases from V and 5 from J; bases not matched to a gene: 11. The length of the CDR3 is 16 residues. The CDR3 region is CASSFVSGGPRETQYF. The CDR3 DNA sequence: TGTGCCAGCAGCTTCGTCAGCGGGGGTCCCCGGGAGACCCAGTACTTC.